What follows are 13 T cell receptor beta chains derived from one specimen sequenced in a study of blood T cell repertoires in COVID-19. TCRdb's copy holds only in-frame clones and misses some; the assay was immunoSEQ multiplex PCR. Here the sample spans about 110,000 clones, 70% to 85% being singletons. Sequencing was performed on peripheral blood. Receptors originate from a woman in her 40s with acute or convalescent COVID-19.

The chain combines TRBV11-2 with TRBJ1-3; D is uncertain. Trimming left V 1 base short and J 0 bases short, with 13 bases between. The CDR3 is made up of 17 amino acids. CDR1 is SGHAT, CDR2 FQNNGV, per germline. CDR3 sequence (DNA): TGTGCCAGCAGCTTAGTGAGGGCCTCTTACTCTGGAAACACCATATATTTT. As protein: CASSLVRASYSGNTIYF.

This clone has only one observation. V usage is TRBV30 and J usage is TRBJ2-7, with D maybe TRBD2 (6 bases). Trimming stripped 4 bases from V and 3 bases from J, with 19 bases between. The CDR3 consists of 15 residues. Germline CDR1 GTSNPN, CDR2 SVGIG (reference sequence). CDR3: CAWNGGEYMVYEQYF. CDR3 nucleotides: TGTGCCTGGAATGGAGGGGAGTATATGGTCTACGAGCAGTACTTC.

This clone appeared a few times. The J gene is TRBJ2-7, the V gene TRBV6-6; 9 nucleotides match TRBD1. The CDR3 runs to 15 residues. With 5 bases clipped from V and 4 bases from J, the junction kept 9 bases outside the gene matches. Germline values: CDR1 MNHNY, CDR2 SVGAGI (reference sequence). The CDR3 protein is CASSRSGTGTYEQYF. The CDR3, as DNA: TGTGCCAGCAGTCGATCCGGGACAGGGACTTACGAGCAGTACTTC.

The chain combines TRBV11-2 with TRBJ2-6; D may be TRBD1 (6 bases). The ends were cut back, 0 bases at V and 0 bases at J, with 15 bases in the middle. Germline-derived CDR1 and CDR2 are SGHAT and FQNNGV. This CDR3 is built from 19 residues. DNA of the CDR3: TGTGCCAGCAGCTTAGAGGGGGCCATCGGGCGCTCTGGGGCCAACGTCCTGACTTTC. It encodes CASSLEGAIGRSGANVLTF. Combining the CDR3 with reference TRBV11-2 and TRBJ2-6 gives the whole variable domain EAGVAQSPRYKIIEKRQSVAFWCNPISGHATLYWYQQILGQGPKLLIQFQNNGVVDDSQLPKDRFSAERLKGVDSTLKIQPAKLEDSAVYLCASSLEGAIGRSGANVLTFGAGSRLTVL.

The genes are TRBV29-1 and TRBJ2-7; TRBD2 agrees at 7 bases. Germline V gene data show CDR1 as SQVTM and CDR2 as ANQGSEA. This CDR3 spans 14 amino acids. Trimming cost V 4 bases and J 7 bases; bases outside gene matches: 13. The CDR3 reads CSVALGTTPVEQYF. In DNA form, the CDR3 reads TGCAGCGTTGCCCTAGGGACTACCCCGGTGGAGCAGTACTTC.

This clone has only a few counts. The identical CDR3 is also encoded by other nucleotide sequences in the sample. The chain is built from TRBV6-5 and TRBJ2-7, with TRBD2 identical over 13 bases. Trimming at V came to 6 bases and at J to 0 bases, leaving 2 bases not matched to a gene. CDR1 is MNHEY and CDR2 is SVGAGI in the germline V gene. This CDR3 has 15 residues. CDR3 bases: TGTGCCAGCAGGACTAGCGGGGGGAACTCCTACGAGCAGTACTTC. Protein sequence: CASRTSGGNSYEQYF.

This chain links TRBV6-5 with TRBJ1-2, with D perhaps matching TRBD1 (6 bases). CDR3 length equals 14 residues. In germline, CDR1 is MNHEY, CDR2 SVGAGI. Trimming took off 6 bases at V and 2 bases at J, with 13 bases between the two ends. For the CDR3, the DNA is TGTGCCAGCAGCCCGGACGACAGGAACTATGGCTACACCTTC. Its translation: CASSPDDRNYGYTF.

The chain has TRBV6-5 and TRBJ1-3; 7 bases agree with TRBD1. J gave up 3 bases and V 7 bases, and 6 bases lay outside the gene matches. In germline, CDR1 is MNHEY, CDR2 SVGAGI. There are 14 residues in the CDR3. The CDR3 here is CASIPQGGGNTIYF. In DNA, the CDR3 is TGTGCCAGCATCCCGCAGGGGGGTGGAAACACCATATATTTT.

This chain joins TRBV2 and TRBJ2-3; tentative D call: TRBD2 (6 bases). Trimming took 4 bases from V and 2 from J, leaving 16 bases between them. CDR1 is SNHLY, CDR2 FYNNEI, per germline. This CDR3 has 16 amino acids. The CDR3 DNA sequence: TGTGCCAGCAGTGTATCCAGGACTATTGACACAGATACGCAGTATTTT. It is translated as CASSVSRTIDTDTQYF.

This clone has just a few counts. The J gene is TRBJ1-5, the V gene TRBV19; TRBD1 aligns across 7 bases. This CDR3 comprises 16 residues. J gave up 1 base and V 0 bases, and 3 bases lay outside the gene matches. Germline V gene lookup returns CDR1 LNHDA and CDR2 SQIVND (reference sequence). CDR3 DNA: TGTGCCAGTAGTATAGATAGGGGGCGCAGCAATCAGCCCCAGCATTTT. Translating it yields CASSIDRGRSNQPQHF.

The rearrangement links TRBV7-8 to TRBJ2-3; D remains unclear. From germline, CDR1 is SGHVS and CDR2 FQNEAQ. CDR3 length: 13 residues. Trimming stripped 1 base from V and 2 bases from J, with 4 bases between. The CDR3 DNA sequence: TGTGCCAGCAGCTTAGACATCACAGATACGCAGTATTTT. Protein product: CASSLDITDTQYF.

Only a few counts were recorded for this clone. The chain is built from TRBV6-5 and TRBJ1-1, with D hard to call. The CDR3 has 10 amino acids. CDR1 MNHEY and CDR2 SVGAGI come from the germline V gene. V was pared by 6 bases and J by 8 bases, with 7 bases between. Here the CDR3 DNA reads TGTGCCAGCAGCCCAGTGGAAGCTTTCTTT. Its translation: CASSPVEAFF.

CDR3 sequence: CASGQPSPQNIQYF. CDR3 DNA: TGTGCCAGCGGACAGCCATCACCTCAAAACATTCAGTACTTC. The rearrangement uses TRBV6-5 and TRBJ2-4, with D tentatively TRBD1 (6 bases). Germline V CDR1 and CDR2: MNHEY, SVGAGI. The CDR3 has 14 residues. Trimming shortened V by 8 bases and J by 5 bases, and 16 bases separated the two germline ends.